Listed here are 30 T cell receptor beta chains from one sample, sequenced in a study of shared clonotypes between healthy human individuals (dated by TCRdb to 2019 to 2021). Libraries were constructed by the immunoSEQ multiplex PCR assay. What TCRdb holds here is the immuneACCESS table cut down to in-frame rearrangements. Part of the clones is not present; checked against another copy, under half of the missing clones reflect an unresolved V gene, and the others are unexplained. For this sample the table gives about half a million clones, of which 81% were detected only once. Clones ranked in the top ten supply roughly an eighth of the sample. Sequencing used PBMCs. The origin of the receptors is a woman aged 40-49 years in good health. Some clones in this sample may be carry-over from other donors' samples.

This clone has ten or more counts. This rearrangement joins TRBV7-9 to TRBJ1-4; D is undetermined. Trimming shortened V by 2 bases and J by 4 bases, and 8 bases separated the two germline ends. The CDR3 spans 14 residues. Germline values: CDR1 SEHNR, CDR2 FQNEAQ (reference sequence). The CDR3 DNA sequence: TGTGCCAGCAGCTTACAGGCTCTTAATGAAAAACTGTTTTTT. Protein sequence: CASSLQALNEKLFF.

The CDR3: CAWRGAVAQPQHF. CDR3 sequence (DNA): TGTGCCTGGAGGGGGGCGGTGGCTCAGCCCCAGCATTTT. The chain couples TRBV30 to TRBJ1-5, with D perhaps matching TRBD1 (6 bases). The germline V and J ends were trimmed by 3 bases and 6 bases, with 12 bases remaining between them. The CDR3 length is 13 residues. Germline V gene lookup returns CDR1 GTSNPN and CDR2 SVGIG (reference sequence).

Note on this clone: A read error is likely here: a far larger clone is one base away. The chain couples TRBV5-6 to TRBJ1-1; possible D gene TRBD1, 5 bases. The CDR3 covers 14 residues. V lost 6 bases and J lost 5, with 17 bases in between. Germline V gives CDR1 SGHDT, CDR2 YYEEEE. The CDR3 DNA reads as TGTGCCAGCAACCCTCGAGGGGCTTGGACTGAAGCTTTCTTT. Amino acids: CASNPRGAWTEAFF.

The chain combines TRBV29-1 with TRBJ1-2; no reliable D call. V dropped 2 bases and J dropped 8 bases, with 12 bases sitting between them. The CDR3 runs to 12 residues. The germline CDR1 and CDR2 sequences are SQVTM and ANQGSEA. The CDR3 is CSVEREGKGYTF. The CDR3 bases are TGCAGCGTTGAAAGGGAGGGTAAGGGCTACACCTTC.

Concerning this clone: This sequence may be a read error, since a much larger clone differs from it by one base. The rearrangement uses TRBV5-1 and TRBJ1-2; 7 bases are a match to TRBD1. CDR1 is SGHRS, CDR2 YFSETQ, per germline. The CDR3 loop spans 14 amino acids. The chain's CDR3 is CASSSGTANYGCTF. CDR3 bases: TGCGCCAGCAGCTCCGGGACAGCTAACTATGGCTGCACCTTC.

This clone showed up just a few times. V gene TRBV5-6 combines with J gene TRBJ1-2; 12 positions match TRBD1. V lost 0 bases to trimming and J lost 7 bases; unmatched junction nucleotides: 4. Germline values: CDR1 SGHDT, CDR2 YYEEEE. CDR3 size: 15 residues. The CDR3 region has the DNA TGTGCCAGCAGCTTGGGCGGGACAGGGGGCGGTGGCTACACCTTC. Encoded protein: CASSLGGTGGGGYTF.

The rearrangement links TRBV27 to TRBJ2-7; D is possibly TRBD1 (6 bases). Germline CDR1 MNHEY, CDR2 SMNVEV (reference sequence). This CDR3 is built from 15 residues. V lost 5 bases to trimming and J lost 2 bases, with 16 bases between them. CDR3 DNA: TGTGCCAGCAGTGAAAGTGTGGGGGCCCCCTACGAGCAGTACTTC. Amino acid sequence: CASSESVGAPYEQYF.

With regard to this clone: The likely explanation is a read error, given a far larger clone one base away. As DNA, the CDR3 is TGTGCCTGGAGCTTACCTTTGGGACTTAACACTGAAGCTTCCTTT. It translates to CAWSLPLGLNTEASF. The chain joins TRBV30 to TRBJ1-1; a possible D gene is TRBD1 (5 bases). Germline CDR1 and CDR2: GTSNPN and SVGIG (reference sequence). This CDR3 has 15 amino acids.

This clone was picked up a small number of times. The chain recombines TRBV7-8 with TRBJ2-7, with 8 bases aligning to TRBD1. J was trimmed by 6 bases and V by 2 bases; bases with no gene match: 9. CDR1 and CDR2 from the germline V gene are SGHVS and FQNEAQ. The CDR3 contains 15 residues. The CDR3 protein is CASSLSRGRPIEQYF. The CDR3 bases are TGTGCCAGCAGCTTATCCAGGGGGCGGCCAATCGAGCAGTACTTC.

J is TRBJ2-7 and V is TRBV27; TRBD2 agrees at 8 bases. Per germline, CDR1 MNHEY and CDR2 SMNVEV (reference sequence). Trimming took 5 bases from V and 3 from J; bases not matched to a gene: 9. The CDR3 has 15 residues. The CDR3 DNA sequence: TGTGCCAGCAGTATGTCCAGCGGGAGATTCTACGAGCAGTACTTC. Amino acids: CASSMSSGRFYEQYF.

This chain uses TRBV14 with TRBJ2-3, with 14 positions matching TRBD2. This CDR3 is 14 amino acids long. Trimming removed 4 bases from V and 10 bases from J; junction bases left unmatched: 4. Germline V lookup: CDR1 SGHDN, CDR2 FVKESK. The CDR3 reads CASSPTSGRAPQYF. The DNA of the CDR3 is TGTGCCAGCAGCCCGACTAGCGGGAGGGCCCCGCAGTATTTT.

The chain links TRBV11-2 to TRBJ1-1; D ambiguous. V gave up 3 bases and J gave up 4 bases, with 9 bases separating them. The CDR3 length is 13 residues. Germline values: CDR1 SGHAT, CDR2 FQNNGV. CDR3 region: CASSFRRGTEAFF. For the CDR3, the DNA is TGTGCCAGCAGCTTTCGCCGAGGCACTGAAGCTTTCTTT. Supplemented by reference TRBV11-2 and TRBJ1-1, the full variable domain reads EAGVAQSPRYKIIEKRQSVAFWCNPISGHATLYWYQQILGQGPKLLIQFQNNGVVDDSQLPKDRFSAERLKGVDSTLKIQPAKLEDSAVYLCASSFRRGTEAFFGQGTRLTVV.

In this sample, this clone turned up once. This sequence is one base from a far larger clone and is likely a read error. This chain connects TRBV11-3 to TRBJ2-7; 7 positions match TRBD1. CDR1 is SGHNT, CDR2 YENEEA, per germline. The V segment lost 7 bases and the J segment 3 bases; nucleotides outside the gene matches: 6. The CDR3 extends over 13 amino acids. CDR3 coding DNA: TGTGCCAGCATCCAGGGACAGAACTACGAGCAGTACTTC. Translating it yields CASIQGQNYEQYF. Looking up the rest from reference TRBV11-3 and TRBJ2-7 gives the full variable domain: EAGVVQSPRYKIIEKKQPVAFWCNPISGHNTLYWYLQNLGQGPELLIRYENEEAVDDSQLPKDRFSAERLKGVDSTLKIQPAELGDSAVYLCASIQGQNYEQYFGPGTRLTVT.

This chain links TRBV5-1 with TRBJ1-2; D is uncertain. The V gene's germline CDR1 is SGHRS and CDR2 YFSETQ. The CDR3 has 14 residues. V gave up 0 bases and J gave up 4 bases, with 10 bases separating them. The CDR3 here is CASSLDQVAYGYTF. The CDR3 DNA reads TGCGCCAGCAGCTTGGATCAGGTTGCCTATGGCTACACCTTC.

On this clone itself: This could be a read error, since a much larger clone is one nucleotide away. Distinct nucleotide sequences in the sample also encode this CDR3. J is TRBJ2-3 and V is TRBV7-2; D is undetermined. Trimming stripped 5 bases from V and 3 bases from J, with 3 bases between. The germline V gene has CDR1 SGHTA and CDR2 FQGNSA. The CDR3 runs 11 residues. The CDR3 coding sequence is TGTGCCAGCAGCCTTACAGATACGCAGTATTTT. Its translation is CASSLTDTQYF.

The rearrangement links TRBV2 to TRBJ2-7; D may be TRBD1 (6 bases). Between the trimmed V and J ends, which lost 6 bases and 3 bases, there was a span of 18 bases. CDR1 and CDR2 from the germline V gene are SNHLY and FYNNEI. The CDR3 spans 15 residues. The CDR3 loop reads CASRIETGSIYEQYF. In DNA, the CDR3 is TGTGCCAGCAGGATAGAGACAGGATCGATCTACGAGCAGTACTTC.

CDR3 protein: CASSARDRGPMNTEAFF. CDR3 in DNA: TGTGCCAGTAGTGCCCGGGACAGGGGGCCGATGAACACTGAAGCTTTCTTT. The chain carries TRBV19 and TRBJ1-1; 12 nucleotides align to TRBD1. Germline V gives CDR1 LNHDA, CDR2 SQIVND (reference sequence). The V segment lost 5 bases and the J segment 0 bases; nucleotides outside the gene matches: 7. This CDR3 is 17 amino acids long.

Of note for this clone: A far bigger clonotype differs at one base, so this is likely a read error. The chain links TRBV28 to TRBJ1-1; 8 bases line up with TRBD1. J gave up 11 bases and V 1 base, and 3 bases lay outside the gene matches. The CDR3 is 12 residues long. CDR1 is MDHEN, CDR2 SYDVKM, per germline. The CDR3, as DNA: TGTGCCAGCAGTTTATCGACAGGGGAGGCTTTCTTT. Protein: CASSLSTGEAFF.

This clone was counted a few times. A clone one base away is much larger, so this may be a read error. In the same sample, other DNA sequences code for this CDR3. V and J are TRBV28 and TRBJ1-3; 9 nucleotides line up with TRBD1. Per germline, CDR1 MDHEN and CDR2 SYDVKM. CDR3 length: 16 amino acids. CDR3 coding DNA: TGTGCCAGCAGTGCTCTCCGGGACAGGGTGAGAAACACTATATATTTT. This encodes CASSALRDRVRNTIYF.

About this clone itself: The sample contains more than one DNA sequence encoding this CDR3. The gene calls are TRBV5-1 and TRBJ2-7, with TRBD2 identical over 11 bases. This CDR3 contains 14 residues. Germline loops: CDR1 SGHRS, CDR2 YFSETQ. V lost 1 base and J lost 3; bases outside the gene matches: 0. The CDR3 region has the DNA TGCGCCAGCAGCTTGACTAGCGGGAGCTACGAGCAGTACTTC. Protein sequence: CASSLTSGSYEQYF.

The rearrangement links TRBV29-1 to TRBJ2-1; 8 bases are a match to TRBD1. This CDR3 region has 18 residues. Looked up from germline, CDR1 is SQVTM and CDR2 is ANQGSEA. Trimming took 1 base from V and 3 from J; bases not matched to a gene: 14. The CDR3 sequence: CSVEGVSGGTGNYNEQFF. The CDR3 bases are TGCAGCGTTGAAGGCGTGTCAGGGGGGACAGGTAACTACAATGAGCAGTTCTTC.

Comment on this clone: This same CDR3 is encoded by further DNA sequences in the sample. The chain has TRBV7-2 and TRBJ2-3; no definite D call. The CDR3 covers 12 residues. V lost 7 bases and J 0 bases, leaving 5 bases between the germline ends. Germline values: CDR1 SGHTA, CDR2 FQGNSA. The CDR3 sequence is CASTQSTDTQYF. DNA of the CDR3: TGTGCCAGCACCCAGAGCACAGATACGCAGTATTTT.

V usage is TRBV5-1 and J usage is TRBJ2-1; no definite D call. Germline V gene lookup returns CDR1 SGHRS and CDR2 YFSETQ. Trimming took 1 base from V and 0 from J, leaving 8 bases between them. The length of the CDR3 is 15 residues. The CDR3 DNA reads TGCGCCAGCAGCTTGAGCCAGCGCTCCTACAATGAGCAGTTCTTC. It codes for CASSLSQRSYNEQFF.

V and J are TRBV6-1 and TRBJ2-2; 10 bases agree with TRBD1. This CDR3 region has 15 residues. Germline loops: CDR1 MNHNS, CDR2 SASEGT. The J segment lost 4 bases and the V segment lost 7 bases, leaving 6 bases of the junction unmatched. For the CDR3, the DNA is TGTGCCAGCACCGACAGGGGGCGCACCACCGGGGAGCTGTTTTTT. This gives the protein CASTDRGRTTGELFF.

Note on this clone: A read error is likely here: a far larger clone is one base away. The rearrangement uses TRBV6-9 and TRBJ2-5; 9 bases line up with TRBD2. The CDR3 covers 15 residues. Germline loops: CDR1 MNHGY, CDR2 SVAAGI. The CDR3 protein is CASSYSSGSGETPYF. CDR3 nucleotide sequence: TGTGCCAGCAGTTATTCTAGCGGGAGCGGGGAGACCCCGTACTTC.

About this clone: A far larger clone is off by one base, so a read error is likely. This rearrangement joins TRBV6-6 to TRBJ1-5; D uncertain. CDR1 and CDR2 (germline): MNHNY, SVGAGI (reference sequence). Trimming pared 2 bases from V and 5 bases from J, leaving 13 bases between. This CDR3 is built from 15 residues. CDR3 DNA: TGTGCCAGCAGTTACGAGCCTTCTAGGTATCAGCCCCAGCATTTT. This codes for CASSYEPSRYQPQHF.

This clone has a single count. The chain couples TRBV11-2 to TRBJ2-7; 8 bases align to TRBD1. With 5 bases clipped from V and 4 bases from J, the junction kept 4 bases outside the gene matches. The germline V gene has CDR1 SGHAT and CDR2 FQNNGV. This CDR3 contains 13 residues. CDR3 in DNA: TGTGCCAGCAGCCAAGGACAGGGTTACGAGCAGTACTTC. It specifies CASSQGQGYEQYF.

The chain combines TRBV7-9 with TRBJ2-2, with D possibly being TRBD2 (6 bases). CDR1 is SEHNR, CDR2 FQNEAQ, per germline (reference sequence). This CDR3 spans 15 amino acids. Trimming stripped 5 bases from V and 4 bases from J, with 14 bases between. The CDR3 coding sequence is TGTGCCAGCAGCGACGTGCCGGGAGCCACCGGGGAGCTGTTTTTT. Its translation is CASSDVPGATGELFF.

The chain combines TRBV28 with TRBJ1-1; D gene ambiguous. Trimming took 6 bases from V and 0 from J, leaving 11 bases between them. The germline V gene encodes CDR1 MDHEN and CDR2 SYDVKM. This CDR3 contains 14 residues. This chain's CDR3 is CASSRTTLNTEAFF. CDR3 nucleotide sequence: TGTGCCAGCAGCCGTACAACCCTGAACACTGAAGCTTTCTTT.

V gene TRBV19 combines with J gene TRBJ2-7; TRBD1 agrees at 9 bases. The CDR3 consists of 14 residues. V gave up 5 bases and J gave up 2 bases; unmatched junction bases: 4. Germline V gene data show CDR1 as LNHDA and CDR2 as SQIVND (reference sequence). CDR3: CASSPRQGAYEQYF. In DNA, the CDR3 is TGTGCCAGTAGTCCCAGACAGGGGGCCTACGAGCAGTACTTC.